The rows below give T cell receptor beta chains drawn from one sample of a study of response to subunit inactivated influenza vaccine. TCRdb processed the RT-PCR reads anew with MiXCR; each CDR3 protein has one entry. The sample includes roughly 170,000 distinct CDR3 sequences, nearly 9.5% seen only once; the top ten take around 9.9%. The sample here was non-naive T cells sorted from PBMCs, taken on the day of vaccination. The source is a man over 45 who received an inactivated influenza vaccine. Each CDR3 is given with its conserved first and last residue. D genes are given only for firm matches. Clone size is shown for a subset of rows, as once, few, many or a class of expanded clone.

TRBD2,TRBV15,TRBJ2-3,few,TGTGCCACCAGCAGCTTAGCGGGAGGGCCCTCGGGAGATACGCAGTATTTT,CATSSLAGGPSGDTQYF
TRBD1,TRBV6-1,TRBJ2-1,many,TGTGCCAGCAGAAAACGTTATCTCAGCGGACAGGGGGCAAATGAGCAGTTCTTC,CASRKRYLSGQGANEQFF
TRBD2,TRBV20-1,TRBJ2-7,NA,TGCAGTGCTAGAGTTTTCGGGGAGGGGATCGCCTACGAGCAGTACTTC,CSARVFGEGIAYEQYF
TRBD2,TRBV25-1,TRBJ2-5,NA,TGTGCCAGCAGTGCCGAAGCGGGGAGGGAGACCCAGTACTTC,CASSAEAGRETQYF
TRBD1,TRBV7-3,TRBJ2-3,NA,TGTGCCAGCAGCTCAGGACAGGCAACAGATACGCAGTATTTT,CASSSGQATDTQYF
NA,TRBV20-1,TRBJ2-7,NA,TGCAGTGCCCAAATGGGGGTGGACGCCGAGCAGTACTTC,CSAQMGVDAEQYF
NA,TRBV27,TRBJ2-7,few,TGTGCCAGCAGTTGGAACAGAGCGATCGACGAGCAGTACTTC,CASSWNRAIDEQYF
NA,TRBV28,TRBJ1-6,NA,TGTGCCACCAGTCCGTTTGTAAAGCGATCACCCCTCCACTTT,CATSPFVKRSPLHF
NA,TRBV20-1,TRBJ2-4,few,TGCAGTGCTAGAGAAGGAAACATTCAGTACTTC,CSAREGNIQYF
NA,TRBV27,TRBJ2-2,NA,TGTGCCAGCAGTTTCACCTCAACTACCGGGGAGCTGTTTTTT,CASSFTSTTGELFF
TRBD1,TRBV6-5,TRBJ2-7,NA,TGTGCCAGCAGCGGACAGGGCGACGAGCAGTACTTC,CASSGQGDEQYF
NA,TRBV11-1,TRBJ1-2,few,TGTGCCAGCAGCTTAGTATCATTCCGAAGGACACCTAACTATGGCTACACCTTC,CASSLVSFRRTPNYGYTF
NA,TRBV12-3/TRBV12-4,TRBJ1-1,NA,TGTGCCAGCAGTCCGTCGGCCGTGGGGAACACTGAAGCTTTCTTT,CASSPSAVGNTEAFF
TRBD1,TRBV18,TRBJ2-3,few,TGTGCCAGCTCACCGGGACAGGGGGGCGCAGATACGCAGTATTTT,CASSPGQGGADTQYF
TRBD1,TRBV28,TRBJ1-2,few,TGTGCCAGCAGTTTATCCCCAGGGGGTAACTATGGCTACACCTTC,CASSLSPGGNYGYTF
NA,TRBV4-3,TRBJ1-5,many,TGCGCCAGCAGCCAAGTCCTGGGACGGAGCAATCAGCCCCAGCATTTT,CASSQVLGRSNQPQHF
NA,TRBV7-2,TRBJ1-5,NA,TGTGCCAGCAGCTTAGTACCGGATGGGCCCCAGCATTTT,CASSLVPDGPQHF
NA,TRBV4-3,TRBJ2-5,NA,TGCGCCAGCAGCCAAGGTGGAAGGACGTACTTC,CASSQGGRTYF
NA,TRBV6-1,TRBJ2-5,few,TGTGCCAGCAGTGAGCAGGATGGCGCCGCGGAGACCCAGTACTTC,CASSEQDGAAETQYF
TRBD1,TRBV24-1,TRBJ1-1,many,TGTGCCACCAGTGCCGCGCCCATTCAGGACAGGGGGCGTTTAACTGAAGCTTTCTTT,CATSAAPIQDRGRLTEAFF
NA,TRBV20-1,TRBJ1-2,NA,TGCAGTGCTAGAGATAACCCCTATTATGGCTACACCTTC,CSARDNPYYGYTF
NA,TRBV6-2/TRBV6-3,TRBJ2-7,NA,TGTGCCAGCAGTTTTGGAGAGTACGAGCAGTACTTC,CASSFGEYEQYF
TRBD1,TRBV20-1,TRBJ2-5,many,TGCAGTGCTAGAGATCTTTCGGACAGGGGGCTGGAGACCCAGTACTTC,CSARDLSDRGLETQYF
TRBD2,TRBV11-2,TRBJ2-7,few,TGTGCCAGCAGCTTACAGCGGGGGGGATACGAGCAGTACTTC,CASSLQRGGYEQYF
NA,TRBV3-1,TRBJ2-7,few,TGTGCCAGCAGCCGAGAAAGCTCCCGCAGAAGCTCCTACGAGCAGTACTTC,CASSRESSRRSSYEQYF
TRBD1,TRBV14,TRBJ2-7,few,TGTGCCAGCAGGCTAACAGGGGGATACGAGCAGTACTTC,CASRLTGGYEQYF
NA,TRBV7-9,TRBJ2-7,NA,TGTGCCAGCAGCTTAGTGGTAGGAACAGCCGAGCAGTACTTC,CASSLVVGTAEQYF
TRBD1,TRBV29-1,TRBJ2-5,NA,TGCAGCGTCCCTTTGACAGGGCCCGAGACCCAGTACTTC,CSVPLTGPETQYF